The 11 T cell receptor beta chains presented below share a single source sample, sequenced in a study of CD8 T cells in ankylosing spondylitis. One entry per CDR3 protein, called by TCRdb with MiXCR from the 5' RACE reads. The data show approximately 210,000 distinct CDR3 sequences, 9.5% to 15% seen once. Sequencing was performed on blood, either unsorted or a sorted T cell fraction (not recorded which). The receptors come from a male donor with ankylosing spondylitis or in good health (not recorded which).

This chain links TRBV6-1 with TRBJ2-7; D is uncertain. Germline lookup yields CDR1 MNHNS and CDR2 SASEGT. CDR3 length: 15 amino acids. The V end was cut by 2 bases, the J end by 3 bases, with 14 bases between. The CDR3 spells CASSELGQSHYEQYF. In DNA form, the CDR3 reads TGTGCCAGCAGTGAACTAGGGCAGAGTCACTACGAGCAGTACTTC.

This chain joins TRBV7-9 and TRBJ2-7; D may be TRBD1 (6 bases). Germline V gene data show CDR1 as SEHNR and CDR2 as FQNEAQ (reference sequence). The CDR3 consists of 15 residues. V lost 5 bases to trimming and J lost 6 bases, with 20 bases between them. CDR3 amino acids: CASSPDWGRDSEQYF. CDR3 bases: TGTGCCAGCAGCCCAGATTGGGGGCGAGACAGCGAGCAGTACTTC.

The CDR3 nucleotides read TGTGCCAGCAGTCTTAGACTAGCGGGGGGGACTAGCACAGATACGCAGTATTTT. It codes for CASSLRLAGGTSTDTQYF. The gene calls are TRBV28 and TRBJ2-3, with 14 bases matching TRBD2. CDR3 length: 18 amino acids. In germline, CDR1 is MDHEN, CDR2 SYDVKM. V dropped 5 bases and J dropped 0; count of bases not matched to a gene: 7.

In its sample, this clonotype was seen many times. V is TRBV4-1 and J is TRBJ1-1, with D unresolved. The CDR3 is 13 amino acids. Germline loops: CDR1 MGHRA, CDR2 YSYEKL. V lost 1 base and J 2 bases, leaving 5 bases between the germline ends. CDR3 in amino acids: CASSQVLNTEAFF. The CDR3 DNA sequence: TGCGCCAGCAGCCAAGTTCTCAACACTGAAGCTTTCTTT.

At least ten counts were recorded for this clonotype. V gene TRBV7-9 combines with J gene TRBJ2-5; D perhaps matches TRBD1 (6 bases). The CDR3 contains 14 residues. Germline V gene sequence: CDR1 SEHNR, CDR2 FQNEAQ (reference sequence). V lost 1 base to trimming and J lost 5 bases, with 11 bases between them. Here the CDR3 DNA reads TGTGCCAGCAGCTTAGTTGGGGGCACGGAGACCCAGTACTTC. Translation: CASSLVGGTETQYF.

This clonotype is a singleton in its sample. J is TRBJ2-7 and V is TRBV7-9; 7 bases align to TRBD1. The CDR3 contains 17 residues. V trimming: 3 bases; J trimming: 2 bases; junction bases outside the gene matches: 13. Germline V gene sequence: CDR1 SEHNR, CDR2 FQNEAQ (reference sequence). CDR3 bases: TGTGCCAGCAGCTTCCGGGACAGCGAAAGGTCCCCCTACGAGCAGTACTTC. Translation gives CASSFRDSERSPYEQYF.

The chain links TRBV7-2 to TRBJ2-1, with D perhaps being TRBD1 or TRBD2 (6 bases each). The CDR3 spans 16 residues. V was cut by 1 base and J by 1 base, with 11 bases left in between. Germline V gives CDR1 SGHTA, CDR2 FQGNSA. DNA of the CDR3: TGTGCCAGCAGCTTAGGAGGAGGGGGGTCCTACAATGAGCAGTTCTTC. It translates to CASSLGGGGSYNEQFF.

This clonotype has just a few counts. V is TRBV30 and J is TRBJ2-7; D is possibly TRBD1 or TRBD2 (5 bases each). The V gene lost 3 bases and the J gene lost 0 bases, with 21 bases spanning the gap. The germline CDR1 and CDR2 sequences are GTSNPN and SVGIG (reference sequence). CDR3 size: 17 residues. The DNA for the CDR3 is TGTGCCTGGAGCCCACCCCTGGGGCGGGTTTTCTCCTACGAGCAGTACTTC. It translates to CAWSPPLGRVFSYEQYF.

This clonotype was recorded at least ten times. This sequence joins TRBV11-1 and TRBJ2-1; weak D call: TRBD2 (5 bases). V was trimmed by 0 bases and J by 1 base, leaving 19 bases between them. Germline CDR1 SGHAT, CDR2 FQDESV (reference sequence). The CDR3 spans 19 residues. The DNA for the CDR3 is TGTGCCAGCAGCTTAGCCCTGCTTATATACGGGGATTCCTACAATGAGCAGTTCTTC. Protein product: CASSLALLIYGDSYNEQFF.

This clonotype was seen many times. V and J are TRBV4-1 and TRBJ2-1; 10 nucleotides match TRBD2. The length of the CDR3 is 20 residues. Per the germline V gene, CDR1 is MGHRA and CDR2 is YSYEKL. The V and J ends lost 3 bases and 0 bases, in that order; junction bases with no gene match: 14. Here the CDR3 DNA reads TGCGCCAGCAGCCACCCTACCCCTGGACTAGCGGTTTACTCCTACAATGAGCAGTTCTTC. It is translated as CASSHPTPGLAVYSYNEQFF.

The gene calls are TRBV3-1 and TRBJ2-7; possible D gene TRBD2, 6 bases. V shed 1 base and J shed 0 bases, with 13 bases lying between them. The germline V gene has CDR1 LGHDT and CDR2 YNNKEL (reference sequence). The CDR3 is 16 residues long. The CDR3 bases are TGTGCCAGCAGCCAAGTGGGAGGTTATAGCTCCTACGAGCAGTACTTC. Translated: CASSQVGGYSSYEQYF.